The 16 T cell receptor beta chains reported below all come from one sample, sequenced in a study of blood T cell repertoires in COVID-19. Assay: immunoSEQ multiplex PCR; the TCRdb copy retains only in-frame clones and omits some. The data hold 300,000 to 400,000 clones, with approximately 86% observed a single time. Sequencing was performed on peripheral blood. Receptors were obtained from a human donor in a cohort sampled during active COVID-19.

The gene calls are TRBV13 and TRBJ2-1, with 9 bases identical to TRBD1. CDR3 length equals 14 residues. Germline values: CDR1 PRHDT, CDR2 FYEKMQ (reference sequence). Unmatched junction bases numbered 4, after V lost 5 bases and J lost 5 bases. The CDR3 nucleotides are TGTGCCAGCAGCAAAGGGACAGGGAACAATGAGCAGTTCTTC. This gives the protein CASSKGTGNNEQFF. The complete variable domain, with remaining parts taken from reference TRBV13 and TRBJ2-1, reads AAGVIQSPRHLIKEKRETATLKCYPIPRHDTVYWYQQGPGQDPQFLISFYEKMQSDKGSIPDRFSAQQFSDYHSELNMSSLELGDSALYFCASSKGTGNNEQFFGPGTRLTVL.

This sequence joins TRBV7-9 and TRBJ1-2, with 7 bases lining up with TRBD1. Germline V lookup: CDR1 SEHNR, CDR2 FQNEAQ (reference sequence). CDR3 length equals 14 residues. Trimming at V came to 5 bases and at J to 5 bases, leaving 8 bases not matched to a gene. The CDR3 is CASSGPGQRYGYTF. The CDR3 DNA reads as TGTGCCAGCAGCGGCCCGGGACAGAGATATGGCTACACCTTC.

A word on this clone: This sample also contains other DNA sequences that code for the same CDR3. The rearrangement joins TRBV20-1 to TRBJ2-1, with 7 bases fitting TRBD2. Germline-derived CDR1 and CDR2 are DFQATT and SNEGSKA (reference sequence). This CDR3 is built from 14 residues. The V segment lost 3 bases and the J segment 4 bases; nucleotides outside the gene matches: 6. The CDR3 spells CSASLPGGYNEQFF. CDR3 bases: TGCAGTGCTAGTCTTCCCGGGGGGTACAATGAGCAGTTCTTC.

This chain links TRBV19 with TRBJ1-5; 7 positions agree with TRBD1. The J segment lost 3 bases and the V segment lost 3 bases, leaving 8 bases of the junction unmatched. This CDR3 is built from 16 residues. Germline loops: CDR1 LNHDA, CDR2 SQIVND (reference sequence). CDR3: CASSIYRRGNNQPQHF. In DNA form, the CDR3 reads TGTGCCAGTAGTATTTATCGCAGGGGGAACAATCAGCCCCAGCATTTT.

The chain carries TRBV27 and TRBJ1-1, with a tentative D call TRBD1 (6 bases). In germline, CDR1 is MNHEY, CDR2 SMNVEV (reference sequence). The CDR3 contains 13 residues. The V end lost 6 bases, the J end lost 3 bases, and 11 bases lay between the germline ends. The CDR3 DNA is TGTGCCAGCAGCCGCAGGGGTGACACTGAAGCTTTCTTT. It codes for CASSRRGDTEAFF.

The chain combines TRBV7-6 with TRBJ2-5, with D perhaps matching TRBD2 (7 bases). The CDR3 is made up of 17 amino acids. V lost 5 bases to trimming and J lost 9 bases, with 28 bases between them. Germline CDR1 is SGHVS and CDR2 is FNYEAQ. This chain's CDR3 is CASSPRSPGGLGGAQYF. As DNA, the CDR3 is TGTGCCAGCAGCCCTCGGTCGCCGGGGGGCCTTGGTGGGGCCCAGTACTTC.

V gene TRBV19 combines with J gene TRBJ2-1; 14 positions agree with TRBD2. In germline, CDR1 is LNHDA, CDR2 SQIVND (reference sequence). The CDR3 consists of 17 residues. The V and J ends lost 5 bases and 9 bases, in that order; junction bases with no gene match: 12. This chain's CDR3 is CASSVGGLAGEWGEQFF. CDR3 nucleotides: TGTGCCAGTAGTGTGGGGGGACTAGCGGGAGAGTGGGGTGAGCAGTTCTTC.

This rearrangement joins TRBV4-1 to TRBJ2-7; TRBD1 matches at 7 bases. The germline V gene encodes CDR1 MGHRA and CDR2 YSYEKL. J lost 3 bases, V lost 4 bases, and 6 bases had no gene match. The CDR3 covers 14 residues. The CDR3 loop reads CASSPGGESYEQYF. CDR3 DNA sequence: TGCGCCAGCAGCCCAGGGGGAGAGAGCTACGAGCAGTACTTC.

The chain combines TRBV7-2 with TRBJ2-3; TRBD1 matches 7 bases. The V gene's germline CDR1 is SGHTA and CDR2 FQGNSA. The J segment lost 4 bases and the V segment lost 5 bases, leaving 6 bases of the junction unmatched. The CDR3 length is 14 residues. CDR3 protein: CASSPGQFSDTQYF. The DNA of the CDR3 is TGTGCCAGCAGCCCGGGACAGTTTTCAGATACGCAGTATTTT.

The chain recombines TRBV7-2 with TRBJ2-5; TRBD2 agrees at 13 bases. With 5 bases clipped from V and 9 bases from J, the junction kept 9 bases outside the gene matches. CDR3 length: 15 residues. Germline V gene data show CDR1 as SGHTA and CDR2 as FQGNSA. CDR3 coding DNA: TGTGCCAGCAGCCATAGGGGGACTAGCGGGGAGGCCCAGTACTTC. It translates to CASSHRGTSGEAQYF.

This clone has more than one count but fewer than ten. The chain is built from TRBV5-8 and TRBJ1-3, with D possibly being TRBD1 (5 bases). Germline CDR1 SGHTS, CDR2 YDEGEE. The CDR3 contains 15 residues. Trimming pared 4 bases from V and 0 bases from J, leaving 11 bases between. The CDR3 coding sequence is TGTGCCAGCAGCCCTGGACACTTCTCTGGAAACACCATATATTTT. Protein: CASSPGHFSGNTIYF.

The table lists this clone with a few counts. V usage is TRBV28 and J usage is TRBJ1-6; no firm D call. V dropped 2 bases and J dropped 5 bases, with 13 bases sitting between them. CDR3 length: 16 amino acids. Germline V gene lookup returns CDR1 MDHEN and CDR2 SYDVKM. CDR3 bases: TGTGCCAGCAGTTTAATTTGGGCAGCTGATAATTCACCCCTCCACTTT. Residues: CASSLIWAADNSPLHF. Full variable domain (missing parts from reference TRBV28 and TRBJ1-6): DVKVTQSSRYLVKRTGEKVFLECVQDMDHENMFWYRQDPGLGLRLIYFSYDVKMKEKGDIPEGYSVSREKKERFSLILESASTNQTSMYLCASSLIWAADNSPLHFGNGTRLTVT.

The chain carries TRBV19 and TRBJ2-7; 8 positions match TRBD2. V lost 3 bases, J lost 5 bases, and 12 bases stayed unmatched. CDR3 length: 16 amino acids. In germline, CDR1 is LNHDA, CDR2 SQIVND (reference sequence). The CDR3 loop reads CASSIEGFGGRNEQYF. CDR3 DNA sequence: TGTGCCAGTAGTATTGAGGGTTTTGGCGGGAGGAACGAGCAGTACTTC.

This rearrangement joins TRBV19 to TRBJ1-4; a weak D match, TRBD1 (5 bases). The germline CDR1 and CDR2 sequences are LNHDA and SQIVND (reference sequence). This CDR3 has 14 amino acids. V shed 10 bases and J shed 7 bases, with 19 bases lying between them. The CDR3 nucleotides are TGTGCCACCAGCCGCCGGGGGGTTCGTGAAAAACTGTTTTTT. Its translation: CATSRRGVREKLFF.

The CDR3 region is CASSQGIAGEQYF. In nucleotides, the CDR3 is TGTGCCAGCAGCCAAGGTATAGCCGGAGAGCAGTACTTC. The chain uses TRBV3-1 (or the pseudogene TRBV3-2) and TRBJ2-7; no firm D call. Germline CDR1 reads LGHDT; CDR2 reads YNNKEL (reference sequence). CDR3 length: 13 amino acids. V was cut by 1 base and J by 7 bases, with 11 bases left in between.

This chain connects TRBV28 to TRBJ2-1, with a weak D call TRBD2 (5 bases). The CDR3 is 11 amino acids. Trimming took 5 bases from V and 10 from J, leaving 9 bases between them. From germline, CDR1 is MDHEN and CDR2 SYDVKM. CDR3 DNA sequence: TGTGCCAGCAGTGCGGGTCTAGAGCAGTTCTTC. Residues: CASSAGLEQFF.